These T cell receptor beta chains were read from a single sample in a study of CD8 T cells in ankylosing spondylitis. From the 5' RACE reads, TCRdb called clonotypes with MiXCR, one entry per CDR3 protein. Counted here are 500,000 or so distinct CDR3 sequences, less than 6% occurring once; the ten biggest clones make up roughly 3.5%. Sequenced sample: blood, either unsorted or a sorted T cell fraction (not recorded which). These receptor sequences come from a male donor with ankylosing spondylitis. CDR3s include the opening cysteine and the closing phenylalanine or tryptophan. A D gene is named only where the DNA matches it firmly. Where a row states a size, it is once, few, many or the class of an expanded clone; other rows omit it.

CDR3nt,CDR3aa,v_gene,abundance,d_gene,j_gene
TGTGCCATGAGCCCCGGGACATTCGGCGGGGACACCTTC,CAMSPGTFGGDTF,TRBV5-6,NA,NA,TRBJ1-2
TGCAGCGGGAGACAAGCGAACACCGGGGAGCTGTTTTTT,CSGRQANTGELFF,TRBV29-1,many,NA,TRBJ2-2
TGTGCCAGCAGTTTCAAGTATTTGAATGAGCAGTTCTTC,CASSFKYLNEQFF,TRBV27,many,NA,TRBJ2-1
TGTGCCAGCAGCGAGGGGACACGTGAGACCCAGTACTTC,CASSEGTRETQYF,TRBV9,NA,NA,TRBJ2-5
TGTGCCAGCAGTTACTCAATCAGTAGTGAGCAGTACTTC,CASSYSISSEQYF,TRBV6-5,many,NA,TRBJ2-7
TGTGCCAGCAGTTACTCGGCAGCAAAAGAGACCCAGTACTTC,CASSYSAAKETQYF,TRBV6-5,many,NA,TRBJ2-5
TGTGCCATCAGTGATTGGGGGCACGAGCAGTACTTC,CAISDWGHEQYF,TRBV10-3,many,NA,TRBJ2-7
TGTGCCAGCAGCTTAGGTGGTACAGGGGATCGTTATGGCTACACCTTC,CASSLGGTGDRYGYTF,TRBV7-2,many,TRBD1,TRBJ1-2
TGTGCCAGCAGCCCCCGGGACTTGAGGGGCCTTAATGAGCAGTTCTTC,CASSPRDLRGLNEQFF,TRBV7-9,many,NA,TRBJ2-1
TGTGCCTGGAGAAGCGCCGGGGAGCTGTTTTTT,CAWRSAGELFF,TRBV30,few,NA,TRBJ2-2
TGTGCCAGCAGCTTAGATAACAATGAGCAGTTCTTC,CASSLDNNEQFF,TRBV7-9,many,NA,TRBJ2-1
TGTGCCAGCAGCGACTCTCGGGTCTCCGTCGGGGAAAAACTGTTTTTT,CASSDSRVSVGEKLFF,TRBV28,few,NA,TRBJ1-4
TGTGCCAGCAGCGTTAACTGGGGACAGACGAACACTGAAGCTTTCTTT,CASSVNWGQTNTEAFF,TRBV11-1,many,TRBD1,TRBJ1-1
TGTGCCAGCAGTTTTGGGCGGGGGACCGGAGAGACCCAGTACTTC,CASSFGRGTGETQYF,TRBV28,NA,TRBD2,TRBJ2-5
TGTGCCAGCAGTTACTCGATAAGACCCACGAACACTGAAGCTTTCTTT,CASSYSIRPTNTEAFF,TRBV6-2/TRBV6-3,NA,NA,TRBJ1-1